This entry describes one T cell receptor beta chain. The antigen is unknown. The junction departs from germline at one end; a sequencing error may be responsible. There are 13 residues in the CDR3. Germline V gives CDR1 WNHNN, CDR2 SYGVQD (reference sequence). Three rounds of nested PCR, following a modified ARM-PCR protocol, produced the TCRbeta library. TCRdb used MiXCR to reprocess the multiplex PCR reads, holding one entry per CDR3 protein. Of 40,000 to 55,000 distinct CDR3 sequences listed, 74% are singletons. This sample's RNA came from whole unsorted tissue. More than 3 cm separated this lung sample from the edge of the tumor. The sample belongs to a study of tumor and adjacent non-tumor tissue in lung cancer. About the study: The cohort had about twelve adenocarcinoma, a couple of squamous cell and 1 small cell patients. Study-level results: Tumor repertoires had a smaller top 100 clone share than normal lung. Higher tumor TCR diversity was associated with shorter survival.

Source material: distant non-tumor lung tissue. This clonotype originated in a woman in her fifties or sixties with non-small cell lung cancer. The chain employs TRBV10-1 and TRBJ2-7, with TRBD2 as a possible D gene (5 bases). CDR3 in amino acids: CACSSEGNDEEYF. CDR3 nucleotides: TGCGCCTGCAGTAGCGAGGGAAATGACGAGGAGTACTTC.